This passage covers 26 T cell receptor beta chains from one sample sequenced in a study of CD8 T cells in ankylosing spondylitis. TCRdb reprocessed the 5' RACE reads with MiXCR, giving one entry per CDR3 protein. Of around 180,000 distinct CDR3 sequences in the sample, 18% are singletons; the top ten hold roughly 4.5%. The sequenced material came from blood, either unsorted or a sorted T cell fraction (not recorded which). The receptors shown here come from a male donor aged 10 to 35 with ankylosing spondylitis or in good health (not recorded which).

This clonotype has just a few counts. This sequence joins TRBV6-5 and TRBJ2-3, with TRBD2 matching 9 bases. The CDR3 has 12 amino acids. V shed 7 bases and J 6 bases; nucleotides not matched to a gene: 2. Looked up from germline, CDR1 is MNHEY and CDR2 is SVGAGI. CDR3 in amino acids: CASTAGGDTQYF. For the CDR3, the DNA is TGTGCCAGCACCGCGGGGGGGGATACGCAGTATTTT.

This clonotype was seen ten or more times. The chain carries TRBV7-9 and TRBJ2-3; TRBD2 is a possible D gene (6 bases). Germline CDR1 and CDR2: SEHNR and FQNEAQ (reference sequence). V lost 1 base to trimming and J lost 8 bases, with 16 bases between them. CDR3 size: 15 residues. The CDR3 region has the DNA TGTGCCAGCAGCTTAGATCGGGGACTGAGGGGTACGCAGTATTTT. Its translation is CASSLDRGLRGTQYF.

This CDR3 is CSASGTGNGEQYF. The DNA for the CDR3 is TGCAGTGCCTCCGGGACAGGTAACGGCGAGCAGTACTTC. The genes are TRBV20-1 and TRBJ2-7; 8 bases are shared with TRBD1. V was clipped by 6 bases and J by 6 bases; unmatched bases: 10. This CDR3 contains 13 residues. CDR1 and CDR2 (germline): DFQATT, SNEGSKA (reference sequence).

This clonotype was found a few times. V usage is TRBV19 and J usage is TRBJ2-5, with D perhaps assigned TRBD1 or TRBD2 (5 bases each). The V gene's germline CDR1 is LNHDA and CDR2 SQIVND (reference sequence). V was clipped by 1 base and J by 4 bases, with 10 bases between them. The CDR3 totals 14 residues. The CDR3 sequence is CASSIGGGRETQYF. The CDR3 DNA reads TGTGCCAGTAGTATAGGTGGGGGACGAGAGACCCAGTACTTC.

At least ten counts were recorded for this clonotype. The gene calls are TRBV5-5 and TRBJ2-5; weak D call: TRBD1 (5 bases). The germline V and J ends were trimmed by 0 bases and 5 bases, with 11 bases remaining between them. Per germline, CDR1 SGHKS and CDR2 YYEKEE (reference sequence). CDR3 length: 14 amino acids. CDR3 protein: CASSLDAGWETQYF. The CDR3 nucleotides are TGTGCCAGCAGCTTGGACGCAGGGTGGGAGACCCAGTACTTC.

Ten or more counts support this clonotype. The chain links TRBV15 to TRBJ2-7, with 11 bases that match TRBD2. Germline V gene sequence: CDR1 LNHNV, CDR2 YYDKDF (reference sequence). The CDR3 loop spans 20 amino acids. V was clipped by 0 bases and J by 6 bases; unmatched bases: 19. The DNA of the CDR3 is TGTGCCACCAGCAGAGATCGCTCAGCGGCTAGCGGGAGGTATGGCTCCGAGCAGTACTTC. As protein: CATSRDRSAASGRYGSEQYF. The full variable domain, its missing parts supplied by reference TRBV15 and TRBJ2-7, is DAMVIQNPRYQVTQFGKPVTLSCSQTLNHNVMYWYQQKSSQAPKLLFHYYDKDFNNEADTPDNFQSRRPNTSFCFLDIRSPGLGDTAMYLCATSRDRSAASGRYGSEQYFGPGTRLTVT.

CDR3 protein: CASSPEDRGPHSYEQYF. The CDR3 DNA reads TGTGCCAGCAGTCCAGAGGACCGAGGCCCTCATTCCTACGAGCAGTACTTC. The chain carries TRBV25-1 and TRBJ2-7, with D hard to call. Germline V gives CDR1 MGHDK, CDR2 SYGVNS. This CDR3 region has 17 residues. V lost 5 bases and J lost 1, with 21 bases in between.

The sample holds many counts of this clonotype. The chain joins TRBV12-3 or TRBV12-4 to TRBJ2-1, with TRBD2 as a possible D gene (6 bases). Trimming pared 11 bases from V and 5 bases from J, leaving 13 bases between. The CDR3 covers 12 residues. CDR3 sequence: CAGGISNNEQFF. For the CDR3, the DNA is TGTGCCGGGGGGATATCAAACAATGAGCAGTTCTTC.

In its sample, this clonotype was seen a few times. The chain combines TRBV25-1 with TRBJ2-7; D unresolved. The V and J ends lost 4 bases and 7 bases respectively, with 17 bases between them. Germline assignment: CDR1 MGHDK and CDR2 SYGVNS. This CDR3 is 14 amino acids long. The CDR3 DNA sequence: TGTGCCAGCAGTGCGAGTCGGTTCGGGCTGGAGCAGTACTTC. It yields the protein CASSASRFGLEQYF.

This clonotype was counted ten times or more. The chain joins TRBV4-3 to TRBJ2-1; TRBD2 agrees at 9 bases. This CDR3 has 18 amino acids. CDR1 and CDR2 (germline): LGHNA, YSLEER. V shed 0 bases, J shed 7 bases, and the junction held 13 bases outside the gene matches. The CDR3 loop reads CASSQDRAGGNRENEQFF. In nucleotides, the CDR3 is TGCGCCAGCAGCCAAGATCGTGCGGGAGGGAATAGGGAGAATGAGCAGTTCTTC.

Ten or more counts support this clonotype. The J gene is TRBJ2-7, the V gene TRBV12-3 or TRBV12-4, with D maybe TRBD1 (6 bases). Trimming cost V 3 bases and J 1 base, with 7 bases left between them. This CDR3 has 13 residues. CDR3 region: CASSLDSSYEQYV. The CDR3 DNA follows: TGTGCCAGCAGTTTGGACAGTTCCTACGAGCAGTACGTC.

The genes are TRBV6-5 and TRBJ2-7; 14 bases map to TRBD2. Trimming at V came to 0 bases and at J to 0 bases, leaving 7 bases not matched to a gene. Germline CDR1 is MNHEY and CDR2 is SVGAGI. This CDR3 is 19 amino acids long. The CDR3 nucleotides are TGTGCCAGCAGTTACTCCGCGACTAGCGGGAGGGTTGACTCCTACGAGCAGTACGTC. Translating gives CASSYSATSGRVDSYEQYV.

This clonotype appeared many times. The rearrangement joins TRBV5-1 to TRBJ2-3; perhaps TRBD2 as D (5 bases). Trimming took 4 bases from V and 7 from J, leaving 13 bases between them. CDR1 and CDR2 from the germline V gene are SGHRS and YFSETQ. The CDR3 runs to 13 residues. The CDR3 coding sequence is TGCGCCAGCAGCGGAGTAGCGTCTAATACGCAGTATTTT. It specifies CASSGVASNTQYF.

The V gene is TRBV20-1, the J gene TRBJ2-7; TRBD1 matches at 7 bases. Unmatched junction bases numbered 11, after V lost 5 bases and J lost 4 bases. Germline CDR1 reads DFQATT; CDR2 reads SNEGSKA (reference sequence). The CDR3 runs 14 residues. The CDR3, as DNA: TGCAGTGCTCCCGTGAACAGGGACAGATACGAGCAGTACTTC. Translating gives CSAPVNRDRYEQYF.

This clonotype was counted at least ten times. The DNA of the CDR3 is TGTGCCAGCAGTGGATCGTGGGGAGGGGGCTATGGCTACACCTTC. Translation: CASSGSWGGGYGYTF. J is TRBJ1-2 and V is TRBV7-2, with D perhaps matching TRBD1 (6 bases). Trimming removed 6 bases from V and 4 bases from J, with 18 bases in between. The CDR3 sequence is 15 residues long. Germline assignment: CDR1 SGHTA and CDR2 FQGNSA.

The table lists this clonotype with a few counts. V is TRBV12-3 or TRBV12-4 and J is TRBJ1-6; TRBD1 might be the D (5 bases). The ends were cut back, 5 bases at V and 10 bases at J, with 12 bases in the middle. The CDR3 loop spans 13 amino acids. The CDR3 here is CASSPGPLSPLHF. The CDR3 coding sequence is TGTGCCAGCAGTCCGGGACCACTCTCACCCCTCCACTTT.

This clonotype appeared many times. The CDR3 loop is CASSSRDGLSPLHF. Written as DNA, the CDR3 is TGCGCCAGCAGTTCTCGGGACGGACTATCACCCCTCCACTTT. The J gene is TRBJ1-6, the V gene TRBV5-1; a possible D gene is TRBD1 (5 bases). There are 14 residues in the CDR3. V was shortened by 5 bases and J by 10 bases, with 16 bases between the two germline ends. Germline V gene sequence: CDR1 SGHRS, CDR2 YFSETQ. Combining the CDR3 with reference TRBV5-1 and TRBJ1-6 gives the whole variable domain KAGVTQTPRYLIKTRGQQVTLSCSPISGHRSVSWYQQTPGQGLQFLFEYFSETQRNKGNFPGRFSGRQFSNSRSEMNVSTLELGDSALYLCASSSRDGLSPLHFGNGTRLTVT.

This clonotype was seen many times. This CDR3 reads CSARLLQGATEAFF. The DNA for the CDR3 is TGCAGTGCTAGACTCCTACAGGGGGCTACTGAAGCTTTCTTT. This chain connects TRBV20-1 to TRBJ1-1; the match to TRBD1 covers 9 bases. Germline CDR1 and CDR2: DFQATT and SNEGSKA (reference sequence). This CDR3 region has 14 residues. The ends lost 2 bases at V and 5 bases at J; junction bases unmatched: 6.

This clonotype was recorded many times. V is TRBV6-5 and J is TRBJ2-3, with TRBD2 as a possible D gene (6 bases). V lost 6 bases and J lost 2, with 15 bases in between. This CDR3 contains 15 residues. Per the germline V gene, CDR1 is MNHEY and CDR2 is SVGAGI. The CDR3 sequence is CASRLAGSYTDTQYF. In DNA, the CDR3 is TGTGCCAGCAGACTTGCGGGGAGTTACACAGATACGCAGTATTTT.

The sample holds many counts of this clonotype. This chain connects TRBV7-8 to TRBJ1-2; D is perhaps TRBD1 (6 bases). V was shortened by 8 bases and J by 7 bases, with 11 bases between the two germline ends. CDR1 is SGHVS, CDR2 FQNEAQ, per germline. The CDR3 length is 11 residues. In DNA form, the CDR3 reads TGTGCCAGCGGCACAGGGCTTGGCTACACCTTC. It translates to CASGTGLGYTF.

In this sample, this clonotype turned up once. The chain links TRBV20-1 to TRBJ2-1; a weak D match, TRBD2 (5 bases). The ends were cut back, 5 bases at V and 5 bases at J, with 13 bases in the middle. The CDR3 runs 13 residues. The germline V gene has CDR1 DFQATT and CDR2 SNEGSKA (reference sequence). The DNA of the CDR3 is TGCAGTGCTGCAAGGACTTACCACAATGAGCAGTTCTTC. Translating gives CSAARTYHNEQFF.

CDR3 coding DNA: TGTGCCAGCAGCCAAGACCCACAGGGCAATGCTTTCTTT. Translating it yields CASSQDPQGNAFF. The V gene is TRBV4-2, the J gene TRBJ1-1; TRBD1 might be the D (6 bases). Trimming stripped 0 bases from V and 11 bases from J, with 13 bases between. This CDR3 comprises 13 residues. Germline CDR1 LGHNA, CDR2 YNFKEQ.

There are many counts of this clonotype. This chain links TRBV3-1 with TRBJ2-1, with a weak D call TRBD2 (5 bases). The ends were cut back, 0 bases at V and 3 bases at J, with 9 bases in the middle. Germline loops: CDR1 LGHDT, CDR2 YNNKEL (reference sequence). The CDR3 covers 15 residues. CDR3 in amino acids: CASSQERVLYNEQFF. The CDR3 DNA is TGTGCCAGCAGCCAAGAGAGGGTCCTCTACAATGAGCAGTTCTTC.

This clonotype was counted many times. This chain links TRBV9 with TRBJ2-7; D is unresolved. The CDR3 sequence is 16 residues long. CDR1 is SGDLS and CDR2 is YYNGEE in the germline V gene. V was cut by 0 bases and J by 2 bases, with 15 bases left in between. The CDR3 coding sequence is TGTGCCAGCAGCGTAGACAAGTCGACCTGGGCCTACGAGCAGTACGTC. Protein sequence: CASSVDKSTWAYEQYV.

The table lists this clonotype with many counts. The CDR3 DNA sequence: TGTGCCAGCAGTCTTAACGCAGGCTCTGGGGCCAACGTCCTGACTTTC. Translation: CASSLNAGSGANVLTF. The chain joins TRBV12-3 or TRBV12-4 to TRBJ2-6; D not certain. CDR3 length: 16 residues. V was shortened by 5 bases and J by 0 bases, with 11 bases between the two germline ends.

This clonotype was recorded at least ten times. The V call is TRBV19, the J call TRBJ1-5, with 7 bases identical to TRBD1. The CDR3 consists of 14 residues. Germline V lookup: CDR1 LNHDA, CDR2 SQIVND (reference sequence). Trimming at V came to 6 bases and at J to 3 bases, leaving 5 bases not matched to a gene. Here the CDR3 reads CASRTGTINQPQHF. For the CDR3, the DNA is TGTGCCAGTAGGACAGGGACGATCAATCAGCCCCAGCATTTT.